These T cell receptor beta chains were read from a single sample in a study of blood T cell repertoires in COVID-19. Assay: immunoSEQ multiplex PCR; the TCRdb copy retains only in-frame clones and omits some. Seen here are roughly 250,000 clones, around four fifths observed once, and the top ten hold more than 6%. Material: peripheral blood. The receptors originated from a woman aged 60 to 75 with active or convalescent COVID-19. The CDR3 runs from the conserved cysteine through the conserved F or W. A D gene is named only where the DNA matches it firmly. The listing skips clone size in some rows; elsewhere it reads once, few, many or a size class.

V gene,clone size,J gene,D gene,CDR3 length,CDR3 protein,CDR3 DNA
TRBV10-1,.,TRBJ2-3,TRBD1,15,CASSERGQGSGRQYF,TGCGCCAGCAGTGAGAGGGGACAGGGGAGCGGTAGGCAGTATTTT
TRBV3-1/TRBV3-2,.,TRBJ2-1,TRBD2,15,CASSHILIAGGEQFF,TGTGCCAGCAGCCACATACTCATAGCGGGAGGAGAGCAGTTCTTC
TRBV4-2,.,TRBJ2-6,.,16,CASSQGQASGANVLTF,TGTGCCAGCAGCCAAGGGCAGGCGTCTGGGGCCAACGTCCTGACTTTC
TRBV10-3,.,TRBJ2-1,TRBD2,17,CAISESSGGPSYNEQFF,TGTGCCATCAGTGAGTCGAGCGGGGGGCCCTCCTACAATGAGCAGTTCTTC
TRBV7-2,.,TRBJ2-7,TRBD2,16,CASSSVRVAGGPALYF,TGTGCCAGCAGCTCAGTTAGGGTAGCGGGAGGGCCTGCCCTGTACTTC
TRBV11-3,.,TRBJ2-2,.,15,CASSLERAGTGELFF,TGTGCCAGCAGCTTAGAAAGGGCGGGCACCGGGGAGCTGTTTTTT
TRBV19,.,TRBJ1-1,.,13,CASSLRENTEAFF,TGTGCCAGTAGTCTCCGGGAGAACACTGAAGCTTTCTTT
TRBV5-1,.,TRBJ2-2,TRBD2,16,CASSPGVAGITGELFF,TGCGCCAGCAGCCCCGGGGTAGCGGGAATCACCGGGGAGCTGTTTTTT
TRBV11-2,.,TRBJ2-7,TRBD2,16,CASSSLAGVSLYEQYF,TGTGCCAGCAGCTCATTAGCGGGAGTGTCTCTATACGAGCAGTACTTC
TRBV25-1,.,TRBJ2-1,TRBD2,14,CASSAAGGPYEQFF,TGTGCCAGCAGTGCAGCGGGGGGGCCCTATGAGCAGTTCTTC
TRBV5-6,.,TRBJ2-7,TRBD2,17,CASSSERRTSGTYEQYF,TGTGCCAGCAGCTCGGAAAGACGGACTAGCGGGACCTACGAGCAGTACTTC
TRBV24-1,.,TRBJ1-5,.,15,CATSDAFGGVQPQHF,TGTGCCACCAGTGATGCTTTTGGCGGAGTTCAGCCCCAGCATTTT
TRBV2,.,TRBJ1-1,.,14,CASSVNPGTFEAFF,TGTGCCAGCAGTGTGAACCCAGGCACCTTTGAAGCTTTCTTT
TRBV5-1,.,TRBJ2-3,TRBD1,13,CASGTGSTDTQYF,TGCGCCAGCGGGACAGGCAGCACAGATACGCAGTATTTT
TRBV7-9,.,TRBJ2-1,TRBD2,15,CASSASGATYNEQFF,TGTGCCAGCAGCGCTAGCGGGGCTACCTACAATGAGCAGTTCTTC
TRBV28,.,TRBJ1-2,TRBD1,12,CASLRGRDGYTF,TGTGCCAGCCTCAGGGGGCGTGACGGCTACACCTTC
TRBV11-3,.,TRBJ2-3,.,17,CASSSQKGHGDTDTQYF,TGTGCCAGCAGCTCACAGAAGGGACATGGGGACACAGATACGCAGTATTTT
TRBV6-5,.,TRBJ1-2,.,15,CASSPNVQGSYGYTF,TGTGCCAGCAGTCCAAACGTCCAGGGGTCCTATGGCTACACCTTC
TRBV6-5,once,TRBJ1-2,.,14,CASSSYGELYGYTF,TGTGCCAGCAGTTCCTACGGGGAACTCTATGGCTACACCTTC
TRBV5-1,.,TRBJ1-4,TRBD1,15,CASSPDGQGNEKLFF,TGCGCCAGCAGCCCCGACGGACAGGGAAATGAAAAACTGTTTTTT
TRBV27,.,TRBJ2-1,TRBD1,14,CATYRQGAYNEQFF,TGTGCCACCTATAGGCAGGGGGCGTACAATGAGCAGTTCTTC
TRBV29-1,.,TRBJ1-3,.,12,CSVEEAPRTIYF,TGCAGCGTTGAAGAAGCCCCCCGCACCATATATTTT